This T cell receptor beta chain was captured by sequencing in a study of naive and memory T cell subsets. Regarding this clonotype: The antigen is unknown.

After the first PCR, alpha and beta chain libraries were processed separately. Four subsets defined by CD45RA and CD27 were sorted after CD3, CD4, CD8 and live/dead staining. Two oligonucleotides, mixed equimolar, formed the beta constant-region primer covering TRBC1 and TRBC2. TCRdb ran MiXCR on the UMI-ligation and nested PCR reads and lists one entry per CDR3 protein. The table has 130,000 to 150,000 distinct CDR3 sequences, around 15% seen once. Study-level results: Gini index rose across naive, CM, EM and EMRA in CD4 and CD8.

Sequenced: naive CD4+ T cells from blood. This TCR was sampled from a human donor in good health.

CDR3 in DNA: TGCGCCAGCAGCCAAGATTACAGGGAGGTTCAGCCCCAGCATTTT. It is translated as CASSQDYREVQPQHF. The V gene is TRBV4-3, the J gene TRBJ1-5, with D possibly being TRBD1 (6 bases). The CDR3 sequence is 15 residues long. Trimming removed 0 bases from V and 6 bases from J, with 12 bases in between. Looked up from germline, CDR1 is LGHNA and CDR2 is YSLEER.